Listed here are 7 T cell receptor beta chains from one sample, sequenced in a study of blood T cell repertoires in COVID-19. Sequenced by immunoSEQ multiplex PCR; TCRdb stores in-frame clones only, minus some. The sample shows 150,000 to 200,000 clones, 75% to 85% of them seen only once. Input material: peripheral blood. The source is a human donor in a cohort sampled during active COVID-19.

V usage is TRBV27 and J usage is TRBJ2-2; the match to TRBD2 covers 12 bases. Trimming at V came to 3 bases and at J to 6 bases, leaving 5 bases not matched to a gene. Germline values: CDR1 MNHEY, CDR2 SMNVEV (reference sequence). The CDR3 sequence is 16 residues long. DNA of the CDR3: TGTGCCAGCAGTTTTGGGCTAGCGGGGGGGCCCGGGGAGCTGTTTTTT. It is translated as CASSFGLAGGPGELFF.

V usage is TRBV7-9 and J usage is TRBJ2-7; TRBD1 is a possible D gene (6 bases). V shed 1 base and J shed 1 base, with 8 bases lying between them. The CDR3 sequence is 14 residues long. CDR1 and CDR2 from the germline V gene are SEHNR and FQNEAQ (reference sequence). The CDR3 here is CASSLGDNSYEQYF. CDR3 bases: TGTGCCAGCAGCTTAGGGGACAATTCCTACGAGCAGTACTTC. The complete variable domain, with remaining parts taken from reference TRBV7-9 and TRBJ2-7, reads DTGVSQNPRHKITKRGQNVTFRCDPISEHNRLYWYRQTLGQGPEFLTYFQNEAQLEKSRLLSDRFSAERPKGSFSTLEIQRTEQGDSAMYLCASSLGDNSYEQYFGPGTRLTVT.

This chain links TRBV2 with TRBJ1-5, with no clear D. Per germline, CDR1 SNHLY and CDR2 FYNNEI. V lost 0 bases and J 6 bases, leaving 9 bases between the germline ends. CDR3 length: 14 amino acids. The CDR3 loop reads CASSEAEYSQPQHF. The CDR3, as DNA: TGTGCCAGCAGTGAAGCGGAGTATAGTCAGCCCCAGCATTTT. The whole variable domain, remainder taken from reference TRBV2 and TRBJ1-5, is EPEVTQTPSHQVTQMGQEVILRCVPISNHLYFYWYRQILGQKVEFLVSFYNNEISEKSEIFDDQFSVERPDGSNFTLKIRSTKLEDSAMYFCASSEAEYSQPQHFGDGTRLSIL.

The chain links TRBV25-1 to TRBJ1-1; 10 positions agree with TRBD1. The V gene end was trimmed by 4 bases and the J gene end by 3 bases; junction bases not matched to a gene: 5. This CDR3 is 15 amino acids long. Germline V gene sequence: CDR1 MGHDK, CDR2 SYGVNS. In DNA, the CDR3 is TGTGCCAGCAGTGTGGCGGGACAGGGGCACACTGAAGCTTTCTTT. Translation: CASSVAGQGHTEAFF.

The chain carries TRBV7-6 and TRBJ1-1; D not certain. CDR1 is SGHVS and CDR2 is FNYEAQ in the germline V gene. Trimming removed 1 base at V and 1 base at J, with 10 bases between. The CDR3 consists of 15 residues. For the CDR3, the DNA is TGTGCCAGCAGCTTAGGCGGGGTGAGGAACACTGAAGCTTTCTTT. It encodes CASSLGGVRNTEAFF.

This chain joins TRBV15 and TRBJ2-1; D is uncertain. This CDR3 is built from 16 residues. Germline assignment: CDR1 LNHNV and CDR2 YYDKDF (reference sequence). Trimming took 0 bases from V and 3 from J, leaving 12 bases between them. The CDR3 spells CATSRDSSPFYNEQFF. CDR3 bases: TGTGCCACCAGCAGAGACAGTAGCCCCTTCTACAATGAGCAGTTCTTC.

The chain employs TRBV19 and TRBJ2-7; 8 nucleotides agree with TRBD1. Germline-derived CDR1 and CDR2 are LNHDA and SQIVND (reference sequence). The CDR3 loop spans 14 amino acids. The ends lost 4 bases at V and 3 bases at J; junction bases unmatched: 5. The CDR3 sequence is CASSKAGQGYEQYF. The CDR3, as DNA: TGTGCCAGTAGTAAGGCCGGACAGGGCTACGAGCAGTACTTC.